The rows below give T cell receptor beta chains drawn from one sample of a study of radiation and T cells in renal cell carcinoma. Profiled with immunoSEQ multiplex PCR; TCRdb holds only in-frame clones, not every one. The sample includes about 150,000 clones, 87% seen only once; the top ten take over 10%. The sample was blood, taken from a patient whose treatment included radiotherapy and nephrectomy. These receptors all stem from a woman aged 45-59 years with renal cell carcinoma. CDR3s include the opening cysteine and the closing phenylalanine or tryptophan. Each record gives: CDR3 protein, J gene, V gene.

CASRVEGGINTEAFF,TRBJ1-1,TRBV6-5
CASSQDRSVSGNTIYF,TRBJ1-3,TRBV4-3
CASSFNEQFF,TRBJ2-1,TRBV2
CASSQGHRSSYEQYF,TRBJ2-7,TRBV14
CASSYHGRKAGGGYTF,TRBJ1-2,TRBV6-5
CASSVGGGVQPQHF,TRBJ1-5,TRBV9
CSVVGSNTEAFF,TRBJ1-1,TRBV29-1
CAISESAERTEAFF,TRBJ1-1,TRBV10-3
CASSLGTNTEAFF,TRBJ1-1,TRBV7-8
CASSLTGGSTDTQYF,TRBJ2-3,TRBV7-7
CASSSSGLAGGSTQYF,TRBJ2-3,TRBV5-1
CAAGDPRETQYF,TRBJ2-5,TRBV6-5
CASRSSGGAYNEQFF,TRBJ2-1,TRBV6-5
CSVGTGGGQYF,TRBJ2-7,TRBV29-1
CASSPDSAGNTIYF,TRBJ1-3,TRBV5-4
CASSPSQGLGMNTGELFF,TRBJ2-2,TRBV18
CASHYSGPDSPLHF,TRBJ1-6,TRBV25-1
CASSFRDAPSNEQFF,TRBJ2-1,TRBV5-1
CATSSYRDRGRHYGYTF,TRBJ1-2,TRBV15
CASSFGTANEKLFF,TRBJ1-4,TRBV7-9
CASSQSWGRGRTEAFF,TRBJ1-1,TRBV23-1
CASSFAGIGELFF,TRBJ2-2,TRBV5-6
CASRPALLGSYEQYF,TRBJ2-7,TRBV5-1
CASSLWSGGGTGELFF,TRBJ2-2,TRBV5-1
CASSSTMTQYF,TRBJ2-3,TRBV7-2
CASSSQGNQPQHF,TRBJ1-5,TRBV2
CASSLAGASAETQYF,TRBJ2-5,TRBV5-4
CASSLSQRGNTIYF,TRBJ1-3,TRBV7-3
CASSRDLVRSGANVLTF,TRBJ2-6,TRBV7-6
CATRGGGVSYEQYF,TRBJ2-7,TRBV7-8
CASSAPGTGGLSMNTEAFF,TRBJ1-1,TRBV9
CASTDRARIAFF,TRBJ1-1,TRBV19
CASSGVQETQYF,TRBJ2-5,TRBV2
CASSSRRTSGAFGDEQFF,TRBJ2-1,TRBV5-6
CASRRRTGGMDTQYF,TRBJ2-3,TRBV13
CASSRDGTDYYEQYF,TRBJ2-7,TRBV19
CAWRTGGTYEQYF,TRBJ2-7,TRBV30
CASSPEGVATNEKLFF,TRBJ1-4,TRBV18
CAISESFRRDFGSGNTIYF,TRBJ1-3,TRBV10-3
CASSQVGRGPTEAFF,TRBJ1-1,TRBV5-4